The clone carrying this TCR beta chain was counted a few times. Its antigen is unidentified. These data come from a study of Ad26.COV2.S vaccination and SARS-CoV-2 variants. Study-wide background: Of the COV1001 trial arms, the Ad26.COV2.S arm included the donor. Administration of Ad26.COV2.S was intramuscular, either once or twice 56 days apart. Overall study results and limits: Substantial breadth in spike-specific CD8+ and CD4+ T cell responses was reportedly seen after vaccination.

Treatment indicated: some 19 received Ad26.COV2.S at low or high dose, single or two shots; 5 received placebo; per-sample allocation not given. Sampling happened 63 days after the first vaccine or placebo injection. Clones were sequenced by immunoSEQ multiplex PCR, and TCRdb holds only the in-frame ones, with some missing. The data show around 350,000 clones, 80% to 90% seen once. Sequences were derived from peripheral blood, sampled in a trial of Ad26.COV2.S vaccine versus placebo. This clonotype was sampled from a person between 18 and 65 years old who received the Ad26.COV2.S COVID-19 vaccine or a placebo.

CDR3 amino acids: CASTGANTGELFF. The CDR3 DNA follows: TGTGCCAGTACAGGGGCGAACACCGGGGAGCTGTTTTTT. The chain recombines TRBV11-2 with TRBJ2-2; TRBD1 matches 7 bases. J gave up 0 bases and V 9 bases, and 1 base lay outside the gene matches. The CDR3 extends over 13 amino acids. In germline, CDR1 is SGHAT, CDR2 FQNNGV.